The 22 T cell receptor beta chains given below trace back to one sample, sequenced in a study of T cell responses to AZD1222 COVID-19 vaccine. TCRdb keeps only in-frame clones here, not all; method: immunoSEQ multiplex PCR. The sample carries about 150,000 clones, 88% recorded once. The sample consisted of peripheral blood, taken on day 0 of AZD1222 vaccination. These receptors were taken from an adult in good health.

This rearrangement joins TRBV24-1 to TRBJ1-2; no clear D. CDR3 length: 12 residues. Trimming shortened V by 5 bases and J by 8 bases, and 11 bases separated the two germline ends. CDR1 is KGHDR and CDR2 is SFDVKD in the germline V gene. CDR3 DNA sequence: TGTGCCACCAGTGGGGGAGGGAAAGGCTACACCTTC. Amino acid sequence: CATSGGGKGYTF.

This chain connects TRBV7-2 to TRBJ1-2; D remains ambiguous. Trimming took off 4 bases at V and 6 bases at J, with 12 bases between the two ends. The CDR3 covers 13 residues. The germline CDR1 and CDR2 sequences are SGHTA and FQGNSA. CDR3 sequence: CASSSDIVHGYTF. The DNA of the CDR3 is TGTGCCAGCAGCTCCGACATAGTCCATGGCTACACCTTC.

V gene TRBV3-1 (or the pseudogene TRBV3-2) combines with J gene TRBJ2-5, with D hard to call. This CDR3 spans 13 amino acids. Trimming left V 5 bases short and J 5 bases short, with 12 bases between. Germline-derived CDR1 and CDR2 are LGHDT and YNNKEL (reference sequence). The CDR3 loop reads CASSDAPWETQYF. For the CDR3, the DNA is TGTGCCAGCAGCGACGCGCCGTGGGAGACCCAGTACTTC.

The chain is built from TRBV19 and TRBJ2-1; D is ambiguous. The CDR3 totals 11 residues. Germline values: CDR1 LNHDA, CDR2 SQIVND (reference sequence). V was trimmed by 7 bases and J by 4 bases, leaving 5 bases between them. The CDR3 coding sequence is TGTGCCAGTACTGGGTACAATGAGCAGTTCTTC. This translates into CASTGYNEQFF.

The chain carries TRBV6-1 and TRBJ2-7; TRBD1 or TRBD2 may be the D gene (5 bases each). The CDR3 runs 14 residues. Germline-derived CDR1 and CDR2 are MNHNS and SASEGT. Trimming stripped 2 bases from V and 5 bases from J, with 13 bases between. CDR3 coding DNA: TGTGCCAGCAGTGAATTGGGGGTAAGCCACGAGCAGTACTTC. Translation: CASSELGVSHEQYF.

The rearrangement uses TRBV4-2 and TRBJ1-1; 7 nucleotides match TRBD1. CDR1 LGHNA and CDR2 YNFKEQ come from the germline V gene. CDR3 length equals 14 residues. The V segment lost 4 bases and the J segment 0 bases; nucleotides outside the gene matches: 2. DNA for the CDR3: TGTGCCAGCAGCCGTGACAGGGTGAACACTGAAGCTTTCTTT. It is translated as CASSRDRVNTEAFF.

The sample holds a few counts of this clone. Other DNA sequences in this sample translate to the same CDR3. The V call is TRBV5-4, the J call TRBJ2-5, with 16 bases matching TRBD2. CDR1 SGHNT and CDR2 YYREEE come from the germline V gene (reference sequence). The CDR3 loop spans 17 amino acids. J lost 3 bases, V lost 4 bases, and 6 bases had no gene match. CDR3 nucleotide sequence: TGTGCCAGCAGCCCGGGACTAGCGGGGGGGCCAGAAGAGACCCAGTACTTC. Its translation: CASSPGLAGGPEETQYF.

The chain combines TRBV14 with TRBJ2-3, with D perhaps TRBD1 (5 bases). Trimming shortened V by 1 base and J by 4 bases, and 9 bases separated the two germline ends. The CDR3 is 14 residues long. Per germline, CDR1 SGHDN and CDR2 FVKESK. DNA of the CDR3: TGTGCCAGCAGCCAAGGGACATCGGCAGATACGCAGTATTTT. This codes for CASSQGTSADTQYF.

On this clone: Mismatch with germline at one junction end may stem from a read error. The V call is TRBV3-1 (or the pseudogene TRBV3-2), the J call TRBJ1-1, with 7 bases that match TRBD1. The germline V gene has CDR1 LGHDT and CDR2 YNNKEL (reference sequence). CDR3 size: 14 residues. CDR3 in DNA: TGTGCCAGCACCCAAGGGGGCTCGGGGACTGAAGCTTTCTTT. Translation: CASTQGGSGTEAFF.

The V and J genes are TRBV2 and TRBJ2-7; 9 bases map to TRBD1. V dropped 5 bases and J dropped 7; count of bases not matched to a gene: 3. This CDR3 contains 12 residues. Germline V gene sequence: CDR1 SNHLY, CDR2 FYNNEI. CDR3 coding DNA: TGTGCCAGCAGTTACAGGGGGCGTGAGCAGTACTTC. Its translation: CASSYRGREQYF.

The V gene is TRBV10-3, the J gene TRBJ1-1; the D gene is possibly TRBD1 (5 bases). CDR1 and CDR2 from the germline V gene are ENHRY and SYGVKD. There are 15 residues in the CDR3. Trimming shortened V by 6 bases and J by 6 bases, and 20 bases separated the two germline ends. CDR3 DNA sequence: TGTGCCATCAGCAACCCGGGCCAGGGCAACTCTGAAGCTTTCTTT. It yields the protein CAISNPGQGNSEAFF.

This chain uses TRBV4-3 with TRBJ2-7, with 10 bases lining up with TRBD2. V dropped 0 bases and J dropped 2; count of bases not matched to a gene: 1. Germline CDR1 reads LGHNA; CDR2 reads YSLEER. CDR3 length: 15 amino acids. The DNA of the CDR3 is TGCGCCAGCAGCCAAGATACTAGCGGGGCCTACGAGCAGTACTTC. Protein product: CASSQDTSGAYEQYF.

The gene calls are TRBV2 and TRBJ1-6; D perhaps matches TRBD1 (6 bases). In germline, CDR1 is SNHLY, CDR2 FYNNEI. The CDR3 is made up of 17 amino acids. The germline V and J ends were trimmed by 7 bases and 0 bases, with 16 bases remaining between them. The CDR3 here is CASINTQDSSYNSPLHF. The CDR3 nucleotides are TGTGCCAGCATTAATACCCAGGACAGCTCCTATAATTCACCCCTCCACTTT.

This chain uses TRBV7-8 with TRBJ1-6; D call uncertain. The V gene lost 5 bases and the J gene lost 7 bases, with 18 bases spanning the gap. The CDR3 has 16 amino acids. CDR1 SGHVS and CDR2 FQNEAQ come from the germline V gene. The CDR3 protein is CASSLWSGVENSPLHF. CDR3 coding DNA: TGTGCCAGCAGCCTCTGGTCCGGGGTGGAAAATTCACCCCTCCACTTT.

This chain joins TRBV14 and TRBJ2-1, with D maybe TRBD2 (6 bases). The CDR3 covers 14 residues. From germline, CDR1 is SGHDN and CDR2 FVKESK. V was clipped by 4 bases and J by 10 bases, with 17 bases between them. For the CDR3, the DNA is TGTGCCAGCAGCCCCTGGAGGCTAGCGAGCGAGCAGTTCTTC. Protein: CASSPWRLASEQFF.

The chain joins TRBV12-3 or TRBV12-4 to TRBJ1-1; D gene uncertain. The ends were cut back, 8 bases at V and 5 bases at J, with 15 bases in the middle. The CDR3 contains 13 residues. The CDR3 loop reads CASSFTGGTEAFF. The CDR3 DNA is TGTGCCAGCTCATTTACTGGTGGGACTGAAGCTTTCTTT.

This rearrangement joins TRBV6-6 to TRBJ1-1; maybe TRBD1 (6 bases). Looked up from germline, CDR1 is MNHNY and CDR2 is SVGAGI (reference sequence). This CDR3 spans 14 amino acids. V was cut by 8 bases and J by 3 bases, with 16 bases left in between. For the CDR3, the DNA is TGTGCCAGCGGATTAACAGGGTGGGACACTGAAGCTTTCTTT. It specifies CASGLTGWDTEAFF.

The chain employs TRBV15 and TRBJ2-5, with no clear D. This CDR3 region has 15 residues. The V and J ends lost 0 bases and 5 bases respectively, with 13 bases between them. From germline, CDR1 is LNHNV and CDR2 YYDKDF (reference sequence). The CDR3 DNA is TGTGCCACCAGCAGAGATCTGGGGTCCGTGGAGACCCAGTACTTC. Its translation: CATSRDLGSVETQYF. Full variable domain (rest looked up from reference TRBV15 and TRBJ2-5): DAMVIQNPRYQVTQFGKPVTLSCSQTLNHNVMYWYQQKSSQAPKLLFHYYDKDFNNEADTPDNFQSRRPNTSFCFLDIRSPGLGDTAMYLCATSRDLGSVETQYFGPGTRLLVL.

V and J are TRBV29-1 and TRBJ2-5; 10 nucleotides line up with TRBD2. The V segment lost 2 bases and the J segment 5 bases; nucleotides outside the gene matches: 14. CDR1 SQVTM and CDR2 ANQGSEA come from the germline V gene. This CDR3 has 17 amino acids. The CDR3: CSVETPLGSGGLETQYF. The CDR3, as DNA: TGCAGCGTTGAAACCCCCCTCGGTAGCGGGGGGTTGGAGACCCAGTACTTC. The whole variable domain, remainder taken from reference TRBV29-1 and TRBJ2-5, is SAVISQKPSRDICQRGTSLTIQCQVDSQVTMMFWYRQQPGQSLTLIATANQGSEATYESGFVIDKFPISRPNLTFSTLTVSNMSPEDSSIYLCSVETPLGSGGLETQYFGPGTRLLVL.

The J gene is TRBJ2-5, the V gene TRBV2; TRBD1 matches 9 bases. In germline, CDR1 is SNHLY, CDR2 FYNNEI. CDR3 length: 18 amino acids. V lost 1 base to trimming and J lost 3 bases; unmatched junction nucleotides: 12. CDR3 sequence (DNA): TGTGCCAGCAGTGAAGTAAAATGGCAAAGACAGGGGGAAGAGACCCAGTACTTC. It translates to CASSEVKWQRQGEETQYF. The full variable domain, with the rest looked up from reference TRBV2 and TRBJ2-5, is EPEVTQTPSHQVTQMGQEVILRCVPISNHLYFYWYRQILGQKVEFLVSFYNNEISEKSEIFDDQFSVERPDGSNFTLKIRSTKLEDSAMYFCASSEVKWQRQGEETQYFGPGTRLLVL.

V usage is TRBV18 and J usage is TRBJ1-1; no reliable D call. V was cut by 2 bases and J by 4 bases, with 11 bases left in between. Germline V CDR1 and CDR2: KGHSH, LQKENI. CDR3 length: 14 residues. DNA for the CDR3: TGTGCCAGCTCACCAGTAGGTATCAGCACTGAAGCTTTCTTT. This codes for CASSPVGISTEAFF.

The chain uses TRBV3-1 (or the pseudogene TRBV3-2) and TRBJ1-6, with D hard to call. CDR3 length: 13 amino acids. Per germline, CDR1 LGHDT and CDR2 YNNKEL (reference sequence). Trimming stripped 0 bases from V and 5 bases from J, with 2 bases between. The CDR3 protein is CASSQDDNSPLHF. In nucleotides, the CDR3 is TGTGCCAGCAGCCAAGATGATAATTCACCCCTCCACTTT.